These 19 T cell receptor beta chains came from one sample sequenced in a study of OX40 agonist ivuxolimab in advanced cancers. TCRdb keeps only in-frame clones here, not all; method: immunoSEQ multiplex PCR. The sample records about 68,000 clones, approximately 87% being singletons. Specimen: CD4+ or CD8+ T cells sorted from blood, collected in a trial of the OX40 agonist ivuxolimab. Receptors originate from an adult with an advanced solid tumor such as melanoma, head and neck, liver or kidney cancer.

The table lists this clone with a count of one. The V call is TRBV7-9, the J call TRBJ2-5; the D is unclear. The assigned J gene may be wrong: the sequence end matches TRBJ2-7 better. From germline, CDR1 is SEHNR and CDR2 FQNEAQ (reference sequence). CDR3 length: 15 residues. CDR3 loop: CASSWAGATYDEQYF. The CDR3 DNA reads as TGTGCCAGCAGCTGGGCCGGAGCGACTTACGACGAGCAGTACTTC.

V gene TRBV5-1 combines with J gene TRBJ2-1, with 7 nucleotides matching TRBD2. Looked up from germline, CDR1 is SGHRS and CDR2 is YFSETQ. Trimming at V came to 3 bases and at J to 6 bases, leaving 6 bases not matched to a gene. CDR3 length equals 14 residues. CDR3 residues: CASSSERGSNEQFF. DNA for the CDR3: TGCGCCAGCAGCTCTGAGCGGGGTTCCAATGAGCAGTTCTTC.

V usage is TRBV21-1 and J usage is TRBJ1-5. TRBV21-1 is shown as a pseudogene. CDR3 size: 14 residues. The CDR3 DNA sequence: TGTGCCAGCCGGAAGTGGGGGGGCAACCAGCCCCAGCATTTT. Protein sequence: CASRKWGGNQPQHF.

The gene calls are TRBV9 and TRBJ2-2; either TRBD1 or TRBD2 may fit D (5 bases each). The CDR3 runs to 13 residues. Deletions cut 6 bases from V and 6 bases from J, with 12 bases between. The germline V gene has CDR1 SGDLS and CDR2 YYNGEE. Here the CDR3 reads CASMRGLSGELFF. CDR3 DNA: TGTGCCAGCATGAGGGGTTTGTCCGGGGAGCTGTTTTTT.

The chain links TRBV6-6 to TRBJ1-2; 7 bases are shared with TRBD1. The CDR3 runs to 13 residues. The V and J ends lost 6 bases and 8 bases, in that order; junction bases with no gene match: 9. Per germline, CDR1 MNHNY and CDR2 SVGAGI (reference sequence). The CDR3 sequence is CASSLTGRQGYTF. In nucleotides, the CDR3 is TGTGCCAGCAGCTTGACAGGGAGGCAAGGCTACACCTTC.

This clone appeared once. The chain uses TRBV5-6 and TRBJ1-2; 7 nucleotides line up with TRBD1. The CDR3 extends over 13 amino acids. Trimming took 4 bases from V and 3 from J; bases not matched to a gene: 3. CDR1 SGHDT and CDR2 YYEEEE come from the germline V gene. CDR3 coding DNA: TGTGCCAGCAGCCATGGACAGGACTATGGCTACACCTTC. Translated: CASSHGQDYGYTF.

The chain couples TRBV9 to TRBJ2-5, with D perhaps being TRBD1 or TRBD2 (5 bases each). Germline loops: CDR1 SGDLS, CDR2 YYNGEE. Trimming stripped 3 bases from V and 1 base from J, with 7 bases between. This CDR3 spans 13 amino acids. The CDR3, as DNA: TGTGCCAGCAGCGGGGGACCCCAAGAGACCCAGTACTTC. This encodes CASSGGPQETQYF.

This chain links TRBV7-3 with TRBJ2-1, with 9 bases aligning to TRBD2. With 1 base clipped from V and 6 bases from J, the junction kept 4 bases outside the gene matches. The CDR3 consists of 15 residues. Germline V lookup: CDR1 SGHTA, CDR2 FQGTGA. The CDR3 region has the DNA TGTGCCAGCAGCTTAAAGGCTAGCGGGGTCAATGAGCAGTTCTTC. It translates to CASSLKASGVNEQFF.

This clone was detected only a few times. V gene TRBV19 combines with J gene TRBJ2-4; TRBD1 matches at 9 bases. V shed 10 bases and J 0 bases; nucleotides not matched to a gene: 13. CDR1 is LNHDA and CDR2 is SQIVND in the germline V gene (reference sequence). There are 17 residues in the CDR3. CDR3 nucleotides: TGTGCCACCAACCCGGGGACAGGGTTGCTAGCCAAAAACATTCAGTACTTC. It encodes CATNPGTGLLAKNIQYF.

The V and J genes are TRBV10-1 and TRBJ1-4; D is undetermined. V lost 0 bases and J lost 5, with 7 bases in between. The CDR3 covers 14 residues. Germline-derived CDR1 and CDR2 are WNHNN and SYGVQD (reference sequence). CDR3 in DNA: TGCGCCAGCAGTGAGTCAGCATCAAATGAAAAACTGTTTTTT. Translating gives CASSESASNEKLFF.

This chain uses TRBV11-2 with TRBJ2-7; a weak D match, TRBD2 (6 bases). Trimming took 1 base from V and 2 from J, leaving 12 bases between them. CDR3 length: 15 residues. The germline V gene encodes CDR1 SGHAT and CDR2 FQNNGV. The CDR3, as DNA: TGTGCCAGCAGCTTAGTATCTAGCGTCCCCTACGAGCAGTACTTC. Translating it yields CASSLVSSVPYEQYF.

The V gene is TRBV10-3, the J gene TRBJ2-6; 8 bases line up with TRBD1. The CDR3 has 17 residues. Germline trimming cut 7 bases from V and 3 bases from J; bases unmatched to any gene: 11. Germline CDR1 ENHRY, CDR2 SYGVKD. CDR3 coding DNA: TGTGCCATCAAAGCCGGACAGGGTGAAAGTGGGGCCAACGTCCTGACTTTC. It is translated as CAIKAGQGESGANVLTF.

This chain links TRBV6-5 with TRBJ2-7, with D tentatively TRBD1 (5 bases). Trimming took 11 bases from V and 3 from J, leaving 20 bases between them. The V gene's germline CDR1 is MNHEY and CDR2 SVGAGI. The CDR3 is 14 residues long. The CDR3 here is CAASQQGHSYEQYF. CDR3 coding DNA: TGTGCCGCCTCCCAGCAGGGCCATAGCTACGAGCAGTACTTC.

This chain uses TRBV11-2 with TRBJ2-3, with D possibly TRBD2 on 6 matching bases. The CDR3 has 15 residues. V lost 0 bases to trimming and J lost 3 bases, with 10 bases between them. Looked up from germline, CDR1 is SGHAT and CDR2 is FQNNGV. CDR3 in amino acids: CASSLDPGRTDTQYF. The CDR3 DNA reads TGTGCCAGCAGCTTAGACCCAGGGAGGACAGATACGCAGTATTTT. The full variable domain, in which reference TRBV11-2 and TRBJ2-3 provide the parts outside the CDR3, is EAGVAQSPRYKIIEKRQSVAFWCNPISGHATLYWYQQILGQGPKLLIQFQNNGVVDDSQLPKDRFSAERLKGVDSTLKIQPAKLEDSAVYLCASSLDPGRTDTQYFGPGTRLTVL.

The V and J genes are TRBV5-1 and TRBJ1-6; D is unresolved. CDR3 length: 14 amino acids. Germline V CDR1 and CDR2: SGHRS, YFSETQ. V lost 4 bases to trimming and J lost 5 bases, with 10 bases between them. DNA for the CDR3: TGCGCCAGCAGCCCTGACGGACATAATTCACCCCTCCACTTT. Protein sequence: CASSPDGHNSPLHF.

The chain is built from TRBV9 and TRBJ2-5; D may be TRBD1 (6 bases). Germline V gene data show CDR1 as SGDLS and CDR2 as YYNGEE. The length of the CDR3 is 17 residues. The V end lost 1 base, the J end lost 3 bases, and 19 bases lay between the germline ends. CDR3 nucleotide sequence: TGTGCCAGCAGCGTAAAGGGGGTCGATCCTTCCGAAGAGACCCAGTACTTC. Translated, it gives CASSVKGVDPSEETQYF.

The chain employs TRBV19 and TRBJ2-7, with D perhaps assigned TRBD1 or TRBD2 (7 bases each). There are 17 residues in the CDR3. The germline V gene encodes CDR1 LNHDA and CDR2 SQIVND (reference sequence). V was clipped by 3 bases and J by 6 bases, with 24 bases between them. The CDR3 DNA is TGTGCCAGTAGTATTGGCGAGCGGGACAGCCTTCGAGGCGAGCAGTACTTC. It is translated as CASSIGERDSLRGEQYF.

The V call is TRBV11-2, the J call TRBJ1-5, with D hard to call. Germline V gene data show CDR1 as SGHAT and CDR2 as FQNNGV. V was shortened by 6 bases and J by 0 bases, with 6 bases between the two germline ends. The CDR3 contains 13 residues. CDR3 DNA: TGTGCCAGCAGTCGTGATAGCAATCAGCCCCAGCATTTT. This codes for CASSRDSNQPQHF.

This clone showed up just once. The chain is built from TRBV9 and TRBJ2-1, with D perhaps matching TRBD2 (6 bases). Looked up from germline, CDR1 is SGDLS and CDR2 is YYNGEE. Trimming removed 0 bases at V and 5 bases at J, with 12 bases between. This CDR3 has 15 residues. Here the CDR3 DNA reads TGTGCCAGCAGCGTAGAGGAGGGTTTCGACAATGAGCAGTTCTTC. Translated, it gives CASSVEEGFDNEQFF.